The rows below give T cell receptor beta chains drawn from one sample of a study of blood T cell repertoires in COVID-19. Repertoires were generated with immunoSEQ multiplex PCR, while TCRdb's copy carries only in-frame clones and drops some. The data contain tens of thousands of clones, approximately 80% of them singletons. The sample was peripheral blood. The receptors come from an elderly woman with COVID-19, enrolled during active disease. Each CDR3 is given with its conserved first and last residue. The order of the fields is V gene, clone size, D gene, J gene, CDR3 DNA, CDR3 protein. The D gene is left open where the match is weak. Size values are once, few and many counts, or a class for expanded clones, and some rows have none.

TRBV27	once	TRBD1	TRBJ1-2	TGTGCCAGCAGTTCAACCCTGGACAGGGGACTCTATGGCTACACCTTC	CASSSTLDRGLYGYTF
TRBV3-1/TRBV3-2	NA	NA	TRBJ2-1	TGTGCCAGCAGCCAAGGGGTCGGGAGTTTGAATGAGCAGTTCTTC	CASSQGVGSLNEQFF
TRBV10-2	NA	NA	TRBJ2-1	TGCGCCACCAAAAGGGAGGTCGTTAACAGCGAGCAGTTCTTC	CATKREVVNSEQFF
TRBV28	NA	TRBD2	TRBJ2-2	TGTGCCAGCAGTGAATCGGGACTAGCGGGAGGGCGTTGGCTGTTTTTT	CASSESGLAGGRWLFF
TRBV7-3	NA	NA	TRBJ2-5	TGTGCCAGCAGCTTAAGCGGGGCGGGACAGCAAGAGACCCAGTACTTC	CASSLSGAGQQETQYF
TRBV4-1	NA	TRBD2	TRBJ2-2	TGCGCCAGCAGCCAAACCGGGACTAGCGTATCCGGGGAGCTGTTTTTT	CASSQTGTSVSGELFF
TRBV18	few	NA	TRBJ2-2	TGTGCCAGCTCATCGACCGGGGAGCTGTTTTTT	CASSSTGELFF
TRBV27	NA	NA	TRBJ2-1	TGTGCCAGCAGTCCCGCGAGGGCCAATGAGCAGTTCTTC	CASSPARANEQFF
TRBV10-3	NA	NA	TRBJ1-1	TGTACCATCAACGGTGAAGCTGGAGTTGCGAGGGCAGCTTTCTTT	CTINGEAGVARAAFF
TRBV28	NA	TRBD2	TRBJ2-7	TGTGCCAGCAGTTGGGGGACTAGCGCTATGAACGCGGGCTACGAGCAGTACTTC	CASSWGTSAMNAGYEQYF
TRBV23-1	NA	NA	TRBJ2-1	TGCGCCAGCAGTCAGCGGACCCAGGGAGGGGGTGAGCAGTTCTTC	CASSQRTQGGGEQFF
TRBV2	NA	NA	TRBJ2-1	TGTGCCAGCAGTGAGGGGGCCCTTGGGAATGAGCAGTTCTTC	CASSEGALGNEQFF
TRBV5-8	many	NA	TRBJ1-1	TGTGCCAGCAGCCCGTCGGGGGTTTACCCGAACACTGAAGCTTTCTTT	CASSPSGVYPNTEAFF
TRBV19	NA	TRBD1	TRBJ1-2	TGTGCCAGTAGTATCACAGGGGGCCCAGCTAACTATGGCTACACCTTC	CASSITGGPANYGYTF
TRBV5-1	NA	TRBD2	TRBJ2-1	TGCGCCAGCAGCGCAGGACTAGCGGCGTCCTACTACAATGAGCAGTTCTTC	CASSAGLAASYYNEQFF
TRBV7-2	NA	NA	TRBJ2-7	TGTGCCAGCAGCTTAGGGCACTTGACAGGTCAAGAGCAGTACTTC	CASSLGHLTGQEQYF
TRBV7-6	few	TRBD2	TRBJ2-3	TGTGCCAGCAGCTTAAGGAGCGGGGCTAGCACAGATACGCAGTATTTT	CASSLRSGASTDTQYF
TRBV2	NA	TRBD2	TRBJ2-1	TGTGCCAGCAGCGGGACTAGCGGGACCCTTGAGCAGTTCTTC	CASSGTSGTLEQFF
TRBV7-2	NA	TRBD2	TRBJ2-3	TGTGCCAGCAGCTTAGCGGGAGGGCCGGTAGGTACGCAGTATTTT	CASSLAGGPVGTQYF
TRBV3-1/TRBV3-2	NA	TRBD1	TRBJ1-5	TGTGCCAGCAGCTTACAGGGGGGTCAGCCCCAGCATTTT	CASSLQGGQPQHF
TRBV7-2	NA	NA	TRBJ1-6	TGTGCCAGCAGCTCGACAGTTAATTCACCCCTCCACTTT	CASSSTVNSPLHF
TRBV3-1/TRBV3-2	once	TRBD1	TRBJ2-2	TGTGCCAGCAGCCAAGATTTTGGGACAGCGAACACCGGGGAGCTGTTTTTT	CASSQDFGTANTGELFF
TRBV27	NA	NA	TRBJ1-5	TGTGCCAGCAGGCCCCGGGGGGGGAATCAGCCCCAGCATTTT	CASRPRGGNQPQHF
TRBV5-1	few	TRBD2	TRBJ2-2	TGCGCCAGCAGCCCTGGGACTAGCGGGACCAACACCGGGGAGCTGTTTTTT	CASSPGTSGTNTGELFF
TRBV28	NA	TRBD1	TRBJ1-2	TGTGCCAGCAGATCTGGGACAGGCTATGGCTACACCTTC	CASRSGTGYGYTF
TRBV29-1	NA	TRBD1	TRBJ2-1	TGCAGCGTTGAAAAGGGACAGGGGGACAATGAGCAGTTCTTC	CSVEKGQGDNEQFF
TRBV7-3	NA	NA	TRBJ1-1	TGTGCCAGCAGCTCCGAAGGAGCGGGGAACACTGAAGCTTTCTTT	CASSSEGAGNTEAFF
TRBV6-5	NA	TRBD1	TRBJ1-2	TGTGCCAGCAGTCCGACAGGGGGCGATGGCTACACCTTC	CASSPTGGDGYTF
TRBV2	NA	TRBD1	TRBJ1-4	TGTGCCAGCAGTGAGAGGGGGCTGGTCGCTAATGAAAAACTGTTTTTT	CASSERGLVANEKLFF
TRBV10-3	NA	NA	TRBJ2-7	TGTGCCATCAGTCAGGACACCTACGAGCAGTACTTC	CAISQDTYEQYF
TRBV10-1	NA	TRBD1	TRBJ1-5	TGCGCCAACGACAGGGATTCAAATCAGCCCCAGCATTTT	CANDRDSNQPQHF
TRBV28	NA	TRBD1	TRBJ1-2	TGTGCCAGCAGTTTACCCCAGGGACAGGGCAACTATGGCTACACCTTC	CASSLPQGQGNYGYTF
TRBV6-2/TRBV6-3	NA	TRBD2	TRBJ2-1	TGTGCCAGCAGCCCCGCCGGGACTAGCGGGGGTGAGCAGTTCTTC	CASSPAGTSGGEQFF
TRBV18	NA	NA	TRBJ1-1	TGTGCCAGCTCACCCCCGGACAGTCTGGGCACTGAAGCTTTCTTT	CASSPPDSLGTEAFF
TRBV12-3/TRBV12-4	NA	NA	TRBJ1-4	TGTGCCAGCAATAACAGGCGGGGCGAAAAACTGTTTTTT	CASNNRRGEKLFF
TRBV3-1/TRBV3-2	NA	TRBD2	TRBJ2-1	TGTGCCAGCAGCCGAGCCCAGGGTGCCGGGACTAGCGGCGAGCAGTTCTTC	CASSRAQGAGTSGEQFF
TRBV27	NA	TRBD2	TRBJ2-3	TGTGCCAGCAGTTTTCCTATAGGCGGGAGGGCCTGGGGGCAGTATTTT	CASSFPIGGRAWGQYF
TRBV27	NA	TRBD1	TRBJ2-2	TGTGCCAGCAGTCGCCCTGGACAGGGGGGAACCGGGGAGCTGTTTTTT	CASSRPGQGGTGELFF
TRBV5-1	NA	TRBD2	TRBJ2-2	TGCGCCAGCAGCCTCGGACTAGCGGGACTGAACACCGGGGAGCTGTTTTTT	CASSLGLAGLNTGELFF
TRBV3-1/TRBV3-2	NA	NA	TRBJ1-2	TGTGCCAGCAGCAGCACCACAGTAAAGTATGGCTACACCTTC	CASSSTTVKYGYTF
TRBV30	NA	NA	TRBJ2-7	TGTGCCTGGAGTTTACTAGGGTCCACTTACTACGAGCAGTACTTC	CAWSLLGSTYYEQYF
TRBV7-2	NA	TRBD2	TRBJ2-7	TGTGCCAGCAGCTTAGCGCAGGTAGCGGGAGCCTACGAGCAGTACTTC	CASSLAQVAGAYEQYF
TRBV2	NA	TRBD1	TRBJ2-7	TGTGCCAGCTGTACCGGGACAGAGACCTACGAGCAGTACTTC	CASCTGTETYEQYF
TRBV13	NA	TRBD2	TRBJ2-3	TGTGCCAGCAGCTACTATTTGCTAGCGGGAGGAGCAGATACGCAGTATTTT	CASSYYLLAGGADTQYF
TRBV5-1	NA	NA	TRBJ2-1	TGCGCCAGCAGCTCCACACAGGGCTCCTACAATGAGCAGTTCTTC	CASSSTQGSYNEQFF
TRBV7-2	NA	NA	TRBJ2-2	TGTGCCAGCAGCTCCCCTCAACAGGGTAAAACCGGGGAGCTGTTTTTT	CASSSPQQGKTGELFF
TRBV5-1	NA	TRBD1	TRBJ1-5	TGCGCCAGCAGCCAGACAGGGGGTGGCAATCAGCCCCAGCATTTT	CASSQTGGGNQPQHF
TRBV5-1	NA	NA	TRBJ2-1	TGCGCCAGCAGCCTGGACGGTGCTAGCTCCTACAATGAGCAGTTCTTC	CASSLDGASSYNEQFF
TRBV10-1	NA	TRBD2	TRBJ2-7	TGCGCCAGCAGGACTAGCGGGAGGTGTACCTACGAGCAGTACTTC	CASRTSGRCTYEQYF
TRBV15	few	NA	TRBJ1-4	TGTGCCACCAGCAGAGATGGGAGGGGCGCCGGGGAAAAACTGTTTTTT	CATSRDGRGAGEKLFF
TRBV7-8	NA	TRBD1	TRBJ1-5	TGTGCCAGCAGCAGGAGAGACAGGGGCAGCAATCAGCCCCAGCATTTT	CASSRRDRGSNQPQHF
TRBV25-1	NA	NA	TRBJ2-7	TGTGCCAGCACAGAGGGAGGCAGAGTGGGGGAGCAGTACTTC	CASTEGGRVGEQYF
TRBV7-3	NA	NA	TRBJ2-3	TGTGCCAGCAGCCCCTTCACAGATACGCAGTATTTT	CASSPFTDTQYF
TRBV18	NA	NA	TRBJ2-3	TGTGCCAGCTCACCACTGGACAAAAGCACAGATACGCAGTATTTT	CASSPLDKSTDTQYF
TRBV5-6	NA	TRBD1	TRBJ1-2	TGTGCCAGCAGCCCCGGACAGGGAAACTATGGCTACACCTTC	CASSPGQGNYGYTF
TRBV5-5	NA	TRBD1	TRBJ2-7	TGTGCCAGCACCACCAGGGACAGGGGGCGCGAGCAGTACTTC	CASTTRDRGREQYF
TRBV28	NA	NA	TRBJ2-7	TGTGCCAGCAGTTTGGGGGGAGTCTACGAGCAGTACTTC	CASSLGGVYEQYF
TRBV7-9	few	TRBD1	TRBJ1-5	TGTGCCAGCTCCCGGCAGGGGGATCAGCCCCAGCATTTT	CASSRQGDQPQHF
TRBV6-2/TRBV6-3	NA	TRBD2	TRBJ2-1	TGTGCCAGCAGTTTCCGCCGACTAGCGGGAGGTAGTGAGCAGTTCTTC	CASSFRRLAGGSEQFF
TRBV6-5	NA	NA	TRBJ1-4	TGTGCCAGCAGTTACTCGGGGGCGCGTCTCGGAAAACTGTTTTTT	CASSYSGARLGKLFF